One and the same sample provided the 32 T cell receptor beta chains below, sequenced in a study of blood T cell repertoires in COVID-19. Clones were read by immunoSEQ multiplex PCR, and TCRdb kept only the in-frame ones, dropping some. The sample holds just under 250,000 clones; roughly 86% are singletons and the top ten take about 3%. Sequencing used peripheral blood. All receptors come from a woman aged 30 to 39 who had recovered from COVID-19.

V and J are TRBV9 and TRBJ1-3; D uncertain. V dropped 0 bases and J dropped 2 bases, with 6 bases sitting between them. This CDR3 is 14 amino acids long. In germline, CDR1 is SGDLS, CDR2 YYNGEE. CDR3 sequence (DNA): TGTGCCAGCAGCGTAGACTCGGCTGGAAACACCATATATTTT. It specifies CASSVDSAGNTIYF.

The rearrangement links TRBV7-6 to TRBJ1-1; possible D gene TRBD1, 5 bases. This CDR3 comprises 13 residues. V shed 4 bases and J shed 2 bases, with 8 bases lying between them. Germline lookup yields CDR1 SGHVS and CDR2 FNYEAQ. The DNA of the CDR3 is TGTGCCAGCAGCTGGGGGGGAAACACTGAAGCTTTCTTT. As protein: CASSWGGNTEAFF.

A note on this clone: One junction end does not reproduce the germline sequence, and a read error may be involved. This rearrangement joins TRBV18 to TRBJ1-3; 8 bases are a match to TRBD1. The CDR3 loop spans 10 amino acids. The germline CDR1 and CDR2 sequences are KGHSH and LQKENI. The CDR3 protein is CASSPGQDPF. The DNA of the CDR3 is TGTGCCAGCTCACCGGGACAGGACCCTTTT. The complete variable domain, with remaining parts taken from reference TRBV18 and TRBJ1-3, reads NAGVMQNPRHLVRRRGQEARLRCSPMKGHSHVYWYRQLPEEGLKFMVYLQKENIIDESGMPKERFSAEFPKEGPSILRIQQVVRGDSAAYFCASSPGQDPFGEGSWLTVV.

The rearrangement uses TRBV15 and TRBJ1-6, with no clear D. The CDR3 length is 13 residues. Per germline, CDR1 LNHNV and CDR2 YYDKDF (reference sequence). The V gene lost 1 base and the J gene lost 8 bases, with 6 bases spanning the gap. The CDR3 spells CATSRVADSPLHF. In DNA form, the CDR3 reads TGTGCCACCAGCAGAGTGGCAGATTCACCCCTCCACTTT.

V gene TRBV7-8 combines with J gene TRBJ2-1; 9 bases line up with TRBD2. CDR1 is SGHVS, CDR2 FQNEAQ, per germline. This CDR3 region has 16 residues. Unmatched junction bases numbered 12, after V lost 2 bases and J lost 10 bases. CDR3 residues: CASSLQGGPTSGEQFF. DNA for the CDR3: TGTGCCAGCAGCTTACAGGGGGGGCCAACTAGCGGGGAGCAGTTCTTC.

V usage is TRBV5-8 and J usage is TRBJ2-2; 10 bases agree with TRBD2. With 4 bases clipped from V and 0 bases from J, the junction kept 3 bases outside the gene matches. The CDR3 loop spans 16 amino acids. Looked up from germline, CDR1 is SGHTS and CDR2 is YDEGEE. DNA of the CDR3: TGTGCCAGCAGCAACGGACTAGCGGCGAACACCGGGGAGCTGTTTTTT. Its translation is CASSNGLAANTGELFF.

This clone was seen more than once but under ten times. This chain uses TRBV3-1 (or the pseudogene TRBV3-2) with TRBJ2-5; possibly TRBD2 for D (6 bases). Germline assignment: CDR1 LGHDT and CDR2 YNNKEL (reference sequence). This CDR3 has 16 residues. Trimming took off 0 bases at V and 5 bases at J, with 16 bases between the two ends. CDR3 DNA: TGTGCCAGCAGCCAAGATTGGGCGGCGGGGAGGGAGACCCAGTACTTC. This codes for CASSQDWAAGRETQYF.

The chain is built from TRBV11-2 and TRBJ2-6; D gene uncertain. V lost 5 bases and J 0 bases, leaving 8 bases between the germline ends. Germline V lookup: CDR1 SGHAT, CDR2 FQNNGV. This CDR3 has 15 residues. The CDR3 protein is CASSPQASGANVLTF. The DNA for the CDR3 is TGTGCCAGCAGCCCTCAGGCCTCTGGGGCCAACGTCCTGACTTTC.

V and J are TRBV7-6 and TRBJ2-7, with 9 nucleotides matching TRBD1. CDR1 and CDR2 (germline): SGHVS, FNYEAQ. V gave up 5 bases and J gave up 7 bases; unmatched junction bases: 9. The CDR3 is made up of 14 amino acids. CDR3 loop: CASSPGQGRQEQYF. The CDR3 DNA is TGTGCCAGCAGCCCCGGACAGGGGAGGCAGGAGCAGTACTTC.

The CDR3 protein is CASSVRDRELPNYGYTF. DNA for the CDR3: TGTGCCAGCAGCGTACGGGACAGGGAACTACCTAACTATGGCTACACCTTC. The chain couples TRBV9 to TRBJ1-2; 9 nucleotides match TRBD1. V lost 1 base, J lost 0 bases, and 7 bases stayed unmatched. Germline assignment: CDR1 SGDLS and CDR2 YYNGEE. There are 17 residues in the CDR3. The full variable domain, completed using reference TRBV9 and TRBJ1-2, is DSGVTQTPKHLITATGQRVTLRCSPRSGDLSVYWYQQSLDQGLQFLIQYYNGEERAKGNILERFSAQQFPDLHSELNLSSLELGDSALYFCASSVRDRELPNYGYTFGSGTRLTVV.

The V gene is TRBV19, the J gene TRBJ2-3, with 8 bases that match TRBD2. After removal of 5 bases from V and 3 bases from J, the junction contained 10 bases not matched to a gene. Germline V lookup: CDR1 LNHDA, CDR2 SQIVND (reference sequence). This CDR3 comprises 16 residues. The CDR3 loop reads CASSLPGGPGTDTQYF. The CDR3 nucleotides are TGTGCCAGTAGTCTACCGGGGGGGCCGGGGACAGATACGCAGTATTTT.

V usage is TRBV5-4 and J usage is TRBJ1-3, with 7 bases aligning to TRBD1. The CDR3 consists of 15 residues. Per germline, CDR1 SGHNT and CDR2 YYREEE (reference sequence). After removal of 3 bases from V and 2 bases from J, the junction contained 5 bases not matched to a gene. CDR3 nucleotide sequence: TGTGCCAGCAGCTCCGGGACAGACGCTGGAAACACCATATATTTT. Translated: CASSSGTDAGNTIYF.

This chain uses TRBV9 with TRBJ1-5; D is undetermined. This CDR3 contains 13 residues. V shed 5 bases and J shed 4 bases, with 10 bases lying between them. Per the germline V gene, CDR1 is SGDLS and CDR2 is YYNGEE. The CDR3 sequence: CASRATLNQPQHF. In DNA, the CDR3 is TGTGCCAGCAGGGCAACGCTTAATCAGCCCCAGCATTTT.

The rearrangement uses TRBV12-3 or TRBV12-4 and TRBJ1-1; TRBD1 agrees at 8 bases. The junction had 6 bases not matched to a gene; V was cut back by 8 bases and J by 7 bases. The CDR3 consists of 12 residues. CDR3 DNA sequence: TGTGCCAGCTACGACAGGGGAAGTGAAGCTTTCTTT. Residues: CASYDRGSEAFF.

This chain links TRBV29-1 with TRBJ2-4; the match to TRBD2 covers 10 bases. This CDR3 is 13 amino acids long. Losses at the gene ends were 6 bases for V and 8 bases for J; bases not matched to a gene: 7. Germline V gene lookup returns CDR1 SQVTM and CDR2 ANQGSEA. The chain's CDR3 is CSVLLAGRDIQYF. CDR3 nucleotide sequence: TGCAGCGTCCTACTAGCGGGGAGGGACATTCAGTACTTC.

The chain is built from TRBV10-2 and TRBJ2-1; the match to TRBD1 covers 8 bases. Germline V gene data show CDR1 as WSHSY and CDR2 as SAAADI. The CDR3 covers 12 residues. Trimming at V came to 6 bases and at J to 8 bases, leaving 3 bases not matched to a gene. In DNA, the CDR3 is TGCGCCAGCAGACAGGGGGTGGATGAGCAGTTCTTC. Translated: CASRQGVDEQFF.

The genes are TRBV4-3 and TRBJ1-2; D is undetermined. Trimming took off 1 base at V and 1 base at J, with 7 bases between the two ends. Germline CDR1 and CDR2: LGHNA and YSLEER. The CDR3 runs 14 residues. CDR3 in amino acids: CASSQGSINYGYTF. In DNA form, the CDR3 reads TGCGCCAGCAGCCAAGGTAGCATTAACTATGGCTACACCTTC.

V gene TRBV18 combines with J gene TRBJ2-7, with D possibly matching TRBD2 (6 bases). The CDR3 sequence is 14 residues long. CDR1 is KGHSH, CDR2 LQKENI, per germline. The V gene lost 3 bases and the J gene lost 3 bases, with 12 bases spanning the gap. The CDR3 DNA sequence: TGTGCCAGCTCACCTTCCGGGACTTTCTACGAGCAGTACTTC. Its translation is CASSPSGTFYEQYF.

The rearrangement joins TRBV2 to TRBJ1-5; 8 positions agree with TRBD1. The trim removed 3 bases at V and 5 bases at J, leaving 6 bases unmatched. The CDR3 contains 15 residues. CDR1 and CDR2 (germline): SNHLY, FYNNEI. The CDR3 is CASSDLTGVHQPQHF. In DNA, the CDR3 is TGTGCCAGCAGTGACCTGACAGGGGTTCATCAGCCCCAGCATTTT.

This clone was counted once. CDR3: CASSNPRRGGTDTQYF. CDR3 in DNA: TGTGCCAGCAGTAACCCTAGGCGGGGAGGCACAGATACGCAGTATTTT. The J gene is TRBJ2-3, the V gene TRBV21-1; TRBD2 reflects the table's D call only, with no check against the DNA. TRBV21-1 is listed as a pseudogene. The CDR3 is made up of 16 amino acids.

The chain uses TRBV4-1 and TRBJ1-2, with TRBD1 as a possible D gene (6 bases). CDR1 is MGHRA, CDR2 YSYEKL, per germline. With 0 bases removed from V and 5 bases from J, the gap between germline ends came to 16 bases. The CDR3 totals 16 residues. The CDR3 is CASSQEVGYRVYGYTF. The DNA of the CDR3 is TGCGCCAGCAGCCAAGAAGTAGGGTACAGGGTTTATGGCTACACCTTC.

This rearrangement joins TRBV3-1 (or the pseudogene TRBV3-2) to TRBJ2-3; 10 bases map to TRBD2. The CDR3 covers 18 residues. The V and J ends lost 4 bases and 0 bases, in that order; junction bases with no gene match: 10. CDR1 is LGHDT and CDR2 is YNNKEL in the germline V gene (reference sequence). The CDR3 nucleotides are TGTGCCAGCAGCCCACGACCGGGACTAGCGTTAAGCACAGATACGCAGTATTTT. Protein: CASSPRPGLALSTDTQYF.

V usage is TRBV6-5 and J usage is TRBJ2-4; the D gene is possibly TRBD2 (5 bases). The V end was cut by 5 bases, the J end by 9 bases, with 11 bases between. The germline V gene has CDR1 MNHEY and CDR2 SVGAGI. CDR3 length equals 12 residues. CDR3 sequence: CASSPPGIIQYF. CDR3 sequence (DNA): TGTGCCAGCAGTCCCCCCGGGATCATTCAGTACTTC.

The chain combines TRBV5-1 with TRBJ1-4; 7 positions agree with TRBD1. Germline assignment: CDR1 SGHRS and CDR2 YFSETQ. Germline trimming cut 1 base from V and 5 bases from J; bases unmatched to any gene: 2. The CDR3 has 14 residues. Here the CDR3 DNA reads TGCGCCAGCAGCTTGCAGACAGGGAATGAAAAACTGTTTTTT. Amino acids: CASSLQTGNEKLFF.

There are a few counts of this clone. CDR3 protein: CASSQWGLRNEKLFF. CDR3 DNA: TGTGCCAGCAGCCAATGGGGACTGAGGAATGAAAAACTGTTTTTT. The chain is built from TRBV3-1 (or the pseudogene TRBV3-2) and TRBJ1-4; tentative D call: TRBD1 (5 bases). The germline V gene has CDR1 LGHDT and CDR2 YNNKEL (reference sequence). V was shortened by 2 bases and J by 5 bases, with 12 bases between the two germline ends. CDR3 size: 15 residues.

The genes are TRBV18 and TRBJ2-5, with D uncertain. V shed 1 base and J shed 1 base, with 13 bases lying between them. CDR1 and CDR2 from the germline V gene are KGHSH and LQKENI. The CDR3 extends over 16 amino acids. The DNA of the CDR3 is TGTGCCAGCTCACCACTAGACTGGGTTGGCCAAGAGACCCAGTACTTC. It translates to CASSPLDWVGQETQYF.

The CDR3, as DNA: TGCGCCAGCAGCCAAGATCTAGGACAGGCCTACTCTGGGGCCAACGTCCTGACTTTC. As protein: CASSQDLGQAYSGANVLTF. The chain employs TRBV4-3 and TRBJ2-6; 7 nucleotides agree with TRBD1. The germline V gene has CDR1 LGHNA and CDR2 YSLEER. This CDR3 spans 19 amino acids. With V trimmed by 0 bases and J by 0 bases, 8 bases remained unmatched.

The V and J genes are TRBV7-8 and TRBJ2-3; TRBD2 matches at 8 bases. This CDR3 is built from 15 residues. With 5 bases clipped from V and 7 bases from J, the junction kept 11 bases outside the gene matches. Germline V gene data show CDR1 as SGHVS and CDR2 as FQNEAQ. The CDR3: CASSIQTSAAYTQYF. The CDR3 DNA is TGTGCCAGCAGCATACAGACTAGCGCGGCGTATACGCAGTATTTT.

V is TRBV9 and J is TRBJ2-7; no definite D call. Looked up from germline, CDR1 is SGDLS and CDR2 is YYNGEE. The CDR3 loop spans 14 amino acids. V dropped 0 bases and J dropped 0 bases, with 7 bases sitting between them. Written as DNA, the CDR3 is TGTGCCAGCAGCGTAGGTGTTAGCTCCTACGAGCAGTACTTC. Translation: CASSVGVSSYEQYF. Together with reference TRBV9 and TRBJ2-7, the CDR3 gives the full variable domain: DSGVTQTPKHLITATGQRVTLRCSPRSGDLSVYWYQQSLDQGLQFLIQYYNGEERAKGNILERFSAQQFPDLHSELNLSSLELGDSALYFCASSVGVSSYEQYFGPGTRLTVT.

The chain is built from TRBV5-1 and TRBJ1-1, with D perhaps TRBD1 (5 bases). V lost 4 bases and J 5 bases, leaving 21 bases between the germline ends. This CDR3 contains 16 residues. The V gene's germline CDR1 is SGHRS and CDR2 YFSETQ. In DNA form, the CDR3 reads TGCGCCAGCAGCCCCGGTTCTAAAGGGGCCAGGACTGAAGCTTTCTTT. Amino acid sequence: CASSPGSKGARTEAFF.

This clone was detected a few times. The CDR3 bases are TGTGCCAGCACTCGTACAGGGACGAACACTGAAGCTTTCTTT. Protein sequence: CASTRTGTNTEAFF. This chain links TRBV3-1 (or the pseudogene TRBV3-2) with TRBJ1-1; D is possibly TRBD1 (6 bases). Germline loops: CDR1 LGHDT, CDR2 YNNKEL (reference sequence). The CDR3 spans 14 residues. Trimming stripped 7 bases from V and 1 base from J, with 13 bases between.

The V and J genes are TRBV10-3 and TRBJ2-3; the match to TRBD2 covers 14 bases. The germline gives CDR1 ENHRY, CDR2 SYGVKD. Trimming at V came to 10 bases and at J to 1 base, leaving 4 bases not matched to a gene. The CDR3 extends over 15 amino acids. CDR3 DNA: TGTGCCACAGCGGGACTAGCGGGGGGCACAGATACGCAGTATTTT. This gives the protein CATAGLAGGTDTQYF.